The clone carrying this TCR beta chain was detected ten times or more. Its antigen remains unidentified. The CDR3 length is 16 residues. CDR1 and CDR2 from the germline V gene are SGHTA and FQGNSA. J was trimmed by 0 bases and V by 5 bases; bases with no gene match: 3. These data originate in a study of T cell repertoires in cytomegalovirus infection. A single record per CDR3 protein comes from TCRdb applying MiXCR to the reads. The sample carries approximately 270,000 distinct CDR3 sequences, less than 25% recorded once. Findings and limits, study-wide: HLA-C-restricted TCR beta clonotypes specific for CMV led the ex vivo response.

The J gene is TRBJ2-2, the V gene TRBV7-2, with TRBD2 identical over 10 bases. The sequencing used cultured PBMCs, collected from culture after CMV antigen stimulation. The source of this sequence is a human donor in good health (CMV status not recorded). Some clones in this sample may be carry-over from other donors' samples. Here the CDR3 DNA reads TGTGCCAGCAGCCAAACTAGCGGGGCGAACACCGGGGAGCTGTTTTTT. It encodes CASSQTSGANTGELFF.